One sample yielded the 15 T cell receptor beta chains listed below, sequenced in a study of cytomegalovirus exposure and HLA in healthy donors. The study ran its PCR with 60 Vbeta and 13 Jbeta primers. The table came from immunoSEQ multiplex PCR; TCRdb's copy has only in-frame clones and leaves some out. The sample includes roughly 240,000 clones, roughly 78% of them seen just once. Material for sequencing was PBMCs. These receptors all stem from a boy between 10 and 17 years old in good health and CMV-seronegative.

The chain carries TRBV10-3 and TRBJ2-1; a weak D match, TRBD1 (6 bases). The V end was cut by 3 bases, the J end by 5 bases, with 23 bases between. Germline V lookup: CDR1 ENHRY, CDR2 SYGVKD. This CDR3 region has 18 residues. This CDR3 reads CAISERDITLLSNNEQFF. CDR3 sequence (DNA): TGTGCCATCAGTGAAAGGGACATCACTCTCCTCTCAAACAATGAGCAGTTCTTC.

This chain connects TRBV29-1 to TRBJ2-3; D remains ambiguous. The V end was cut by 7 bases, the J end by 5 bases, with 16 bases between. The CDR3 contains 13 residues. In germline, CDR1 is SQVTM, CDR2 ANQGSEA. The DNA for the CDR3 is TGCAGCGCAACATCGACCCAGCGAGATACGCAGTATTTT. Translating gives CSATSTQRDTQYF.

This clone was seen a handful of times. This sequence joins TRBV6-4 and TRBJ2-1; 12 bases fit TRBD2. V was pared by 4 bases and J by 10 bases, with 5 bases of the junction left unmatched. This CDR3 is built from 14 residues. Germline V gives CDR1 MRHNA, CDR2 SNTAGT. CDR3 region: CASSVLAGGREQFF. DNA of the CDR3: TGTGCCAGCAGTGTCCTAGCGGGAGGGCGGGAGCAGTTCTTC.

The V gene is TRBV7-9, the J gene TRBJ1-1; D is possibly TRBD1 (6 bases). In germline, CDR1 is SEHNR, CDR2 FQNEAQ (reference sequence). This CDR3 is built from 15 residues. Trimming took off 4 bases at V and 1 base at J, with 13 bases between the two ends. In nucleotides, the CDR3 is TGTGCCAGCAGCTCACGGGACAAATGGAACACTGAAGCTTTCTTT. Translation gives CASSSRDKWNTEAFF.

This clone appeared a few times. The J gene is TRBJ1-2, the V gene TRBV5-4; 9 bases agree with TRBD1. Germline CDR1 and CDR2: SGHNT and YYREEE (reference sequence). J gave up 3 bases and V 5 bases, and 5 bases lay outside the gene matches. This CDR3 contains 14 residues. The CDR3 DNA follows: TGTGCCAGCAGTTGGGACAGGGTAGACTATGGCTACACCTTC. Its protein product is CASSWDRVDYGYTF. Combining the CDR3 with reference TRBV5-4 and TRBJ1-2 gives the whole variable domain ETGVTQSPTHLIKTRGQQVTLRCSSQSGHNTVSWYQQALGQGPQFIFQYYREEENGRGNFPPRFSGLQFPNYSSELNVNALELDDSALYLCASSWDRVDYGYTFGSGTRLTVV.

The sample holds a few counts of this clone. V and J are TRBV6-6 and TRBJ2-7, with D uncertain. The V gene lost 0 bases and the J gene lost 6 bases, with 15 bases spanning the gap. CDR1 and CDR2 (germline): MNHNY, SVGAGI (reference sequence). The CDR3 consists of 15 residues. Written as DNA, the CDR3 is TGTGCCAGCAGTTACTCGATCTCTCCAGGCACCGAGCAGTACTTC. Protein product: CASSYSISPGTEQYF.

V usage is TRBV5-8 and J usage is TRBJ1-4; 7 nucleotides agree with TRBD1. V was clipped by 4 bases and J by 5 bases; unmatched bases: 14. The CDR3 spans 17 residues. Germline V gene lookup returns CDR1 SGHTS and CDR2 YDEGEE. The DNA of the CDR3 is TGTGCCAGCAGCCCCGGGAGGGAAGGGGGCGGAAATGAAAAACTGTTTTTT. Translated: CASSPGREGGGNEKLFF.

This clone has more than one count but fewer than ten. J is TRBJ2-7 and V is TRBV6-6, with D possibly being TRBD2 (6 bases). This CDR3 region has 12 residues. Trimming removed 6 bases at V and 3 bases at J, with 9 bases between. Germline values: CDR1 MNHNY, CDR2 SVGAGI (reference sequence). The DNA for the CDR3 is TGTGCCAGCAGAACCGGGAGCTACGAGCAGTACTTC. It encodes CASRTGSYEQYF.

This clone was picked up one time. The chain joins TRBV6-6 to TRBJ1-1; 10 bases map to TRBD1. V was pared by 2 bases and J by 3 bases, with 0 bases of the junction left unmatched. In germline, CDR1 is MNHNY, CDR2 SVGAGI (reference sequence). The CDR3 spans 14 residues. The CDR3 sequence is CASSYGTGDTEAFF. CDR3 nucleotide sequence: TGTGCCAGCAGTTACGGGACAGGGGACACTGAAGCTTTCTTT.

The chain couples TRBV2 to TRBJ2-2; TRBD2 matches 10 bases. The CDR3 extends over 15 amino acids. Unmatched junction bases numbered 0, after V lost 2 bases and J lost 3 bases. Per germline, CDR1 SNHLY and CDR2 FYNNEI. In DNA form, the CDR3 reads TGTGCCAGCAGTGAACTAGCGGGAGACACCGGGGAGCTGTTTTTT. Translation: CASSELAGDTGELFF. Based on the CDR3 plus reference TRBV2 and TRBJ2-2, the full variable domain is EPEVTQTPSHQVTQMGQEVILRCVPISNHLYFYWYRQILGQKVEFLVSFYNNEISEKSEIFDDQFSVERPDGSNFTLKIRSTKLEDSAMYFCASSELAGDTGELFFGEGSRLTVL.

V is TRBV11-2 and J is TRBJ2-1; perhaps TRBD1 as D (7 bases). The CDR3 length is 14 residues. V lost 0 bases, J lost 7 bases, and 10 bases lay in between. CDR1 is SGHAT, CDR2 FQNNGV, per germline. The CDR3 here is CASSLDAGGNEQFF. The DNA of the CDR3 is TGTGCCAGCAGCTTAGATGCAGGGGGGAATGAGCAGTTCTTC.

This chain uses TRBV29-1 with TRBJ2-1; TRBD1 matches at 7 bases. Germline V gene data show CDR1 as SQVTM and CDR2 as ANQGSEA. The CDR3 is 13 amino acids. J was trimmed by 8 bases and V by 4 bases; bases with no gene match: 8. CDR3 sequence (DNA): TGCAGCGTTGTGCGGACAGGCTGGGATGAGCAGTTCTTC. This translates into CSVVRTGWDEQFF.

The chain carries TRBV19 and TRBJ2-5; TRBD2 is a possible D gene (6 bases). The DNA matches TRBJ2-7 better at its end, which makes the J call doubtful. Germline loops: CDR1 LNHDA, CDR2 SQIVND (reference sequence). The CDR3 has 12 amino acids. CDR3 in amino acids: CASVADSYEQYF. The CDR3, as DNA: TGTGCCAGTGTAGCGGACTCCTACGAGCAGTACTTC.

The chain couples TRBV9 to TRBJ2-2; the D gene is possibly TRBD2 (5 bases). Germline V gene lookup returns CDR1 SGDLS and CDR2 YYNGEE. V lost 3 bases, J lost 0 bases, and 12 bases lay in between. This CDR3 is built from 16 residues. For the CDR3, the DNA is TGTGCCAGCAGCGCTGACTACCTTACGAACACCGGGGAGCTGTTTTTT. Residues: CASSADYLTNTGELFF.

On this clone itself: This sample includes further DNA sequences coding for the same CDR3. This rearrangement joins TRBV6-1 to TRBJ2-1; D not certain. The germline V and J ends were trimmed by 0 bases and 2 bases, with 5 bases remaining between them. This CDR3 comprises 14 residues. The germline V gene has CDR1 MNHNS and CDR2 SASEGT. The CDR3 sequence is CASSEASAYNEQFF. The DNA for the CDR3 is TGTGCCAGCAGTGAAGCGAGTGCCTACAATGAGCAGTTCTTC.